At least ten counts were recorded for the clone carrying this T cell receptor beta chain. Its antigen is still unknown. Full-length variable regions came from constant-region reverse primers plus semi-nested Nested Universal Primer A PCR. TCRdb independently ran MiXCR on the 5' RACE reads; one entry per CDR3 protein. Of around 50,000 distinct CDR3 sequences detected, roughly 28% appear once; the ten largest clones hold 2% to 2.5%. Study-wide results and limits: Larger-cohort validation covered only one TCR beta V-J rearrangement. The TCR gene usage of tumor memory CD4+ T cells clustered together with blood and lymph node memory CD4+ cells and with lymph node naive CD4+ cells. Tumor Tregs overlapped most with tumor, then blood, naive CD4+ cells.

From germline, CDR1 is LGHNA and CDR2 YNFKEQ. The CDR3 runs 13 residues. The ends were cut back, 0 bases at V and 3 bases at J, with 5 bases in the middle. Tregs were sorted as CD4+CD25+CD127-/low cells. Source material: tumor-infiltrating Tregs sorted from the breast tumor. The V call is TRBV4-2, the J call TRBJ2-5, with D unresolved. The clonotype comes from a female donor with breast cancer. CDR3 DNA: TGTGCCAGCAGCCAAGACAAGGAAGAGACCCAGTACTTC. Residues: CASSQDKEETQYF.